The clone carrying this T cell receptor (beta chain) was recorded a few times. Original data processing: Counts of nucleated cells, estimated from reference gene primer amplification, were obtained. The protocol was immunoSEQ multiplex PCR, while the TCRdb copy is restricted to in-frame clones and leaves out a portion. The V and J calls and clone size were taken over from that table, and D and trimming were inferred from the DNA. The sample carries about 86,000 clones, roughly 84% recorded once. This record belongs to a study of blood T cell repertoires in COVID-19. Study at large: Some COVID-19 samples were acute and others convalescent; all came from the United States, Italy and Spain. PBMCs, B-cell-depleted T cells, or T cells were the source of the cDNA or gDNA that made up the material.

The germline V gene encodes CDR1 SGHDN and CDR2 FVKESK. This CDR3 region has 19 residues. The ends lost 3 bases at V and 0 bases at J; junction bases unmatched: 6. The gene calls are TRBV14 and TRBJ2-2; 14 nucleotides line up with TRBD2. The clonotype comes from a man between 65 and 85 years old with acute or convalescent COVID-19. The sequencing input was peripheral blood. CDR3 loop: CASSQGLAGAYANTGELFF. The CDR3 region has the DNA TGTGCCAGCAGCCAGGGACTAGCGGGGGCTTACGCGAACACCGGGGAGCTGTTTTTT. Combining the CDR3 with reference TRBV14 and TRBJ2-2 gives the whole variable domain EAGVTQFPSHSVIEKGQTVTLRCDPISGHDNLYWYRRVMGKEIKFLLHFVKESKQDESGMPNNRFLAERTGGTYSTLKVQPAELEDSGVYFCASSQGLAGAYANTGELFFGEGSRLTVL.